This is a list of T cell receptor beta chains from one sample in a study of low-dose radiotherapy and immunotherapy resistance in tumors. TCRdb independently ran MiXCR on the reads; one entry per CDR3 protein. The sample holds fewer than 90,000 distinct CDR3 sequences, about 19% seen once. Material: PBMCs, obtained before treatment. The receptors stem from a male donor with prostate cancer. Each CDR3 is given with its conserved first and last residue. D genes are given only for firm matches. Clone size is given for some rows only: seen once, a few or many times, or a class if the clone is expanded.

size	J	V	D	DNA	CDR3
-	TRBJ2-1	TRBV25-1	TRBD2	TGTGCCAGCGGCGGGGGTGGGACTAGCGGTGTAAATGAGCAGTTCTTC	CASGGGGTSGVNEQFF
many	TRBJ1-4	TRBV28	-	TGTGCCAGCAGTTTACTGAGGGAAAAACTGTTTTTT	CASSLLREKLFF
-	TRBJ2-1	TRBV20-1	-	TGCAGTGCTAGAGATGAGGGACCCAGCCTTTCCCACAATGAGCAGTTCTTC	CSARDEGPSLSHNEQFF
once	TRBJ1-3	TRBV7-2	-	TGTGCCAGCAGCTCCTTGACAAAAGGAAACACCATATATTTT	CASSSLTKGNTIYF
many	TRBJ1-1	TRBV11-2	-	TGTGCCAGCAGCTCTATCAGCAGGGGCAGGGAAATGAACACTGAAGCTTTCTTT	CASSSISRGREMNTEAFF
-	TRBJ1-1	TRBV5-1	-	TGCGCCAGCAGCTTGGCACTGTCCGGGGCCACTGAAGCTTTCTTT	CASSLALSGATEAFF
many	TRBJ2-7	TRBV9	TRBD1	TGTGCCAGCAGCGTAGGGACAGGCCATGCCTACGAGCAGTACTTC	CASSVGTGHAYEQYF
many	TRBJ2-2	TRBV9	-	TGTGCCAGCAGCGTCTCCGGGGCCCCGGGGACCGGGGAGCTGTTTTTT	CASSVSGAPGTGELFF
many	TRBJ2-1	TRBV9	TRBD2	TGTGCCAGCACCCCGGCCGGGACTAGCGGGGGGGGGTCCTACAATGAGCAGTTCTTC	CASTPAGTSGGGSYNEQFF
many	TRBJ2-7	TRBV13	-	TGTGCCAGCAGCCAGGACAACTACGAGCAGTACTTC	CASSQDNYEQYF
-	TRBJ2-5	TRBV5-1	-	TGCGCCAGCAGCTCCGGCGGGCCAACTCAAGAGACCCAGTACTTC	CASSSGGPTQETQYF
many	TRBJ1-1	TRBV7-9	-	TGTGCCAGCAGCTCCGCCGGGACACCTACTTCGAACACTGAAGCTTTCTTT	CASSSAGTPTSNTEAFF
many	TRBJ1-1	TRBV2	-	TGTGCCAGCAGTGGGCGGAAGTCAACCACTGAAGCTTTCTTT	CASSGRKSTTEAFF
many	TRBJ1-1	TRBV12-3/TRBV12-4	-	TGTGCCAGCAGGGACCAAGCCAACACTGAAGCTTTCTTT	CASRDQANTEAFF
-	TRBJ1-4	TRBV19	-	TGTGCCAGTAGACGGGGCAGCCCTAATGAAAAACTGTTTTTT	CASRRGSPNEKLFF
-	TRBJ2-2	TRBV11-2	-	TGTGCCGGCACTATCCTGTCTAACACCGGGGAGCTGTTTTTT	CAGTILSNTGELFF
many	TRBJ2-1	TRBV20-1	-	TGCAGTGCTAGAGGCCCCAGCGGTGAGCAGTTCTTC	CSARGPSGEQFF
many	TRBJ2-2	TRBV7-2	TRBD1	TGTGCCAGCAGCTCCCGGACAGGGTGGCGGAGCGGGGAGCTGTTTTTT	CASSSRTGWRSGELFF
many	TRBJ2-1	TRBV3-1	TRBD2	TGTGCCAGCAGCTATCGACGGGCCGGCGGGAGGGCCGTAGATGAGCAGTTCTTC	CASSYRRAGGRAVDEQFF
many	TRBJ2-2	TRBV14	-	TGTGCCAGCAGCCAAGTTCTCCGGGGGCGACCATCAAACACCGGGGAGCTGTTTTTT	CASSQVLRGRPSNTGELFF
-	TRBJ2-3	TRBV7-9	TRBD2	TGTGCCAGCAGCAAGATAGCGGGAGGGCCGTCGGATACGCAGTATTTT	CASSKIAGGPSDTQYF
-	TRBJ2-7	TRBV28	TRBD1	TGTGCCAGCAGCACCTTAGGGACAGGGGGCAACGAGCAGTACTTC	CASSTLGTGGNEQYF
many	TRBJ2-1	TRBV9	TRBD1	TGTGCCAGCAGCGCGGGACAGGGGGCCCCCTCCTACAATGAGCAGTTCTTC	CASSAGQGAPSYNEQFF
few	TRBJ2-5	TRBV5-1	-	TGCGCCAGCAGCATCGGACTCCAAGAGGCCCAGTACTTC	CASSIGLQEAQYF
many	TRBJ2-5	TRBV2	-	TGTGCCAGCAGTGAAGTCGTAGAGACCCAGTACTTC	CASSEVVETQYF
many	TRBJ1-5	TRBV4-1	-	TGCGCCAGCAGCCAGATGGACAGCCCCAATCAGCCCCAGCATTTT	CASSQMDSPNQPQHF
-	TRBJ1-2	TRBV12-3/TRBV12-4	-	TGTGCCAGCTTTACCCACCAACAGGGTGGGTATGGCTACACCTTC	CASFTHQQGGYGYTF
many	TRBJ1-3	TRBV6-6	TRBD1	TGTGCCAGCAAAAACCTAGCTGGACAGGGCTCTGGAAACACCATATATTTT	CASKNLAGQGSGNTIYF
many	TRBJ1-5	TRBV2	TRBD1	TGTGCCAGCAGTGGGACAGGGGCGGTGAATCAGCCCCAGCATTTT	CASSGTGAVNQPQHF
many	TRBJ2-3	TRBV19	-	TGTGCCAGTAGTATAGGGGGCGCGTCGTATACAGATACGCAGTATTTT	CASSIGGASYTDTQYF
many	TRBJ1-5	TRBV7-2	-	TGTGCCAGCAGCCCGCAGGGTTCTAGCAATCAGCCCCAGCATTTT	CASSPQGSSNQPQHF
many	TRBJ2-3	TRBV28	TRBD2	TGTGCCAGCAGTATTCCGGGACTAGGTACAGATACGCAGTATTTT	CASSIPGLGTDTQYF
many	TRBJ2-3	TRBV5-1	-	TGCGCCAGCAGCTTTTGGGGGGAAAGCACAGATACGCAGTATTTT	CASSFWGESTDTQYF
many	TRBJ2-1	TRBV7-3	-	TGTGCCAGCAGCTTAGATCCGGACAGAAACAATGAGCAGTTCTTC	CASSLDPDRNNEQFF
many	TRBJ1-1	TRBV6-1	TRBD1	TGTGCCAGCAGTGAGGAGGGACAGGTGAACACTGAAGCTTTCTTT	CASSEEGQVNTEAFF